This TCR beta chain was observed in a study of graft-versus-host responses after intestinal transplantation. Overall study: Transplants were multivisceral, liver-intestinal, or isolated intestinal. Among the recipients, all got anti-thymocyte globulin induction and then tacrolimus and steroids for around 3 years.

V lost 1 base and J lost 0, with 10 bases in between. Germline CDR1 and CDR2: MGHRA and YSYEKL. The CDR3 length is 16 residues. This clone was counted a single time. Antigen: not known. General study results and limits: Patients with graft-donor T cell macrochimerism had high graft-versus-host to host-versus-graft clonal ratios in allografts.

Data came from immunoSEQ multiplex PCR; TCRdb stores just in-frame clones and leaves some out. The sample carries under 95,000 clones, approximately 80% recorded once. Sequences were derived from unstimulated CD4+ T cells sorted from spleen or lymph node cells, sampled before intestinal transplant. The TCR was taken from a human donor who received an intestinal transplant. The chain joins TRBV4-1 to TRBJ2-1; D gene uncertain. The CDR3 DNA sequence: TGCGCCAGCAGCCAAGGTCTCCGTAGCTCCTACAATGAGCAGTTCTTC. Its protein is CASSQGLRSSYNEQFF.